This is a list of T cell receptor beta chains from one sample in a study of CD8 T cells in Susac syndrome. Each CDR3 protein gets one entry after TCRdb re-called the immunoSEQ multiplex PCR reads with MiXCR. This table holds 100,000 to 110,000 distinct CDR3 sequences, 95% found once. The sequenced sample consisted of CD8+ T cells from PBMCs. The receptors derive from a human donor with Susac syndrome. Each CDR3 is given with its conserved first and last residue. The D gene is left open where the match is weak. Only part of the rows carry a size: once, few, many, or a class if the clone is expanded.

-	TRBJ2-7	-	TRBV7-2	CASSLGGQLYEQYF	TGTGCCAGCAGCTTAGGAGGACAGTTGTACGAGCAGTACTTC
-	TRBJ2-1	-	TRBV4-2	CASSLAQREQFF	TGTGCCAGCAGCCTCGCTCAGAGAGAGCAGTTCTTC
-	TRBJ2-1	-	TRBV24-1	CATSDFGGEQFF	TGTGCCACCAGTGATTTTGGAGGAGAGCAGTTCTTC
-	TRBJ2-3	-	TRBV2	CASDVADTQYF	TGTGCCAGCGATGTTGCAGATACGCAGTATTTT
-	TRBJ2-7	-	TRBV18	CASSPVSQGFEQYF	TGTGCCAGCTCACCAGTGAGTCAGGGCTTCGAGCAGTACTTC
-	TRBJ2-5	-	TRBV2	CASLEAETQYF	TGTGCCAGCCTAGAGGCAGAGACCCAGTACTTC
-	TRBJ2-1	-	TRBV7-9	CASSLLGYNEQFF	TGTGCCAGCAGCTTATTAGGTTACAATGAGCAGTTCTTC
-	TRBJ2-2	-	TRBV27	CASSLSWHGELFF	TGTGCCAGCAGTTTATCGTGGCACGGGGAGCTGTTTTTT
-	TRBJ2-3	-	TRBV11-2	CASRQGTRDYTQYF	TGTGCCAGCAGACAGGGGACTAGGGATTATACGCAGTATTTT
once	TRBJ2-1	-	TRBV6-2/TRBV6-3	CATLRGAYNEQFF	TGTGCCACCCTTAGGGGGGCCTACAATGAGCAGTTCTTC
once	TRBJ2-5	TRBD1	TRBV12-3/TRBV12-4	CASSSDRGQETQYF	TGTGCCAGCAGTTCAGACAGGGGTCAAGAGACCCAGTACTTC
-	TRBJ1-2	-	TRBV13	CASSLYREWDYGYTF	TGTGCCAGCAGCTTGTACAGGGAATGGGACTATGGCTACACCTTC
-	TRBJ2-4	-	TRBV5-1	CASSQGPQGTKNIQYF	TGCGCCAGCAGCCAGGGGCCCCAAGGTACCAAAAACATTCAGTACTTC
-	TRBJ2-1	TRBD2	TRBV3-1	CASTSREGPGASEQFF	TGTGCCAGCACGTCTCGGGAGGGCCCCGGAGCCTCTGAGCAGTTCTTC
-	TRBJ1-2	-	TRBV12-3/TRBV12-4	CASSPTSEGYTF	TGTGCCAGCAGCCCAACGAGCGAAGGCTACACCTTC